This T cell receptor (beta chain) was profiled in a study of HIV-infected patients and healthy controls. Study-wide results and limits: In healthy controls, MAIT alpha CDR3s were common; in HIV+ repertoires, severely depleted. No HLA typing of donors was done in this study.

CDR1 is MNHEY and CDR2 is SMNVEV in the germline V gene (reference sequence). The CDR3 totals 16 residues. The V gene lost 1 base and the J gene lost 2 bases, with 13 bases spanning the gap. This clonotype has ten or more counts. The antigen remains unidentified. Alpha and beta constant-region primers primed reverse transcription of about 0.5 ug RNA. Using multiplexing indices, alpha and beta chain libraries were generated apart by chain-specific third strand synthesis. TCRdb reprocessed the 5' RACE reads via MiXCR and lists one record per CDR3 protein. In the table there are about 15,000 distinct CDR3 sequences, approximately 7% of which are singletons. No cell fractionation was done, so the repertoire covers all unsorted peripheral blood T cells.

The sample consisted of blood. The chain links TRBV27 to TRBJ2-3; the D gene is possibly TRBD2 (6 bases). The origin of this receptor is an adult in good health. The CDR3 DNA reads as TGTGCCAGCAGTTTATTTGGGACTTCCCTCACAGATACGCAGTATTTT. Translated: CASSLFGTSLTDTQYF.